This record concerns one TCR beta chain sequence. This receptor's antigen is unknown. No base qualities exist here, and no much larger clone lies one base off it. This record comes from a study of cytomegalovirus exposure and HLA in healthy donors (dated by TCRdb to about 2017). Notes on the research overall: In an earlier analysis of some 550 of the donors, 250 to 300 Gb of sequence data and about 110 million unique TCR beta sequences from about 179 million T cells were reported. The study profiled the T cell repertoires of around 700 subjects by immunosequencing and related them to cytomegalovirus serostatus. To decide whether each TCR beta V gene segment behaved as functional or pseudogenic, an earlier analysis of some 600 of the donors relied on high-throughput TCR beta sequencing. An early release covering 550 to 650 HLA-typed donors comprised 300 to 350 gigabases of sequencing data and roughly 85 million unique TCR sequences. Donor age, sex, ethnicity and CMV serostatus were compiled together with the repertoire data. In the later analysis, no new phenotypic data were used to find candidate immune exposures; instead, reliance was placed on TCR beta sequences and their occurrence across donors. The number of typed donors differed by locus: 629-630 for A, B, C, DRB1 and DQB1; some 500 for DQA1; some 590 for DPA1; and 400 to 480 for DPB1. The aim of the study was to test whether cataloging public T cell receptors could identify signatures of past pathogen exposure. Class I and class II HLA loci were covered by the typing at four-digit resolution. A later genetic analysis used genome-wide SNP genotypes for about 65% of the roughly 700 donors, treating that subset as a discovery cohort. To predict cytomegalovirus infection status, the study brought together high-throughput TCR immunosequencing, statistical association of individual TCRs with disease status, and machine learning. A few DR-DQ haplotypes were treated as single units for association and clustering because of strong linkage in the cohort. A later analysis re-examined previously published TCR beta repertoires from 500 to 700 donors and added high-resolution HLA genotyping to investigate patterns of TCR occurrence. In addition to the first cohort of 650 to 750 subjects, a separate validation cohort of about 120 different subjects was used. On average, roughly 240,000 unique TCR beta nucleotide sequences were sequenced per donor among roughly 430 genotyped donors of the cohort, with approximately 18% of those sequences being non-productive. The genetic ancestry cluster associated with self-reported Caucasian donors included over 80% of the approximately 410 genotyped donors. Every discovery cohort repertoire had been produced on one sequencing platform. Study-level results and caveats: A total of some 180 TCR beta chains were listed by the study as associated with cytomegalovirus. The classifier was reported to diagnose cytomegalovirus status with high specificity and sensitivity in both the original cohort and the validation cohort. V-gene and J-gene trimming of TCR beta chains was associated with a missense DCLRE1C variant in a later genetic analysis, and the association was replicated in an independent cohort. Several of the top co-occurrence clusters appeared to be linked to parvovirus B19, influenza, CMV and Epstein-Barr virus, according to a later analysis. Linkage disequilibrium might explain the correlated functional status among segregating V segments, but an unknown experimental factor could not be ruled out. The cohort was sequenced for TCR beta chains only, and without alpha or paired-chain data the features that could be detected were limited. CMV serostatus was the only immune exposure information available for the cohort. While some public TCRs were present in many individuals, most TCR sequences turned up only very rarely across donors. Assigning TCR associations to individual alleles was difficult when HLA alleles, especially DR and DQ, strongly co-occurred. In vitro tests confirmed that a few of the cytomegalovirus-associated TCR beta chains recognize cytomegalovirus antigens. Roughly uniform sequencing depth across donors was assumed in presence/absence analyses, although this assumption may not hold. The authors suggested that the approach could potentially be extended to other disease states and immunological phenotypes. Roughly 17 rarely observed V segments, including chromosome 9 orphons, were excluded from the earlier analysis of some 590 of the donors because counts were too low. Compared with equally common non-associated chains, HLA-associated TCR beta chains in a later analysis were more clonally expanded and had lower generation probabilities. A later analysis associated 16,951 TCR beta sequences with specific HLA alleles at a false discovery rate of 0.05. An earlier analysis of around 500 of the donors showed that most TCR beta V segments appeared in productive rearrangements either about 87% or about 30% of the time, which broadly matched IMGT annotations. In a later analysis, TCR association rates were found to vary across HLA loci, with the most associated TCRs seen for DRB1 alleles and the fewest for HLA-C alleles. The sequencing pipeline was judged likely to have produced a cluster of highly shared sequence variants as a technical artifact. Because some donors lacked HLA typing at each locus, the association tests relied only on the typed subset. According to a later genetic analysis, donors in an Asian-associated ancestry cluster had fewer N-insertions in productive TCRs than the approximately 670-donor mean. In a later analysis, most CMV-associated TCR beta chains were found to appear HLA-restricted, with HLA associations seemingly driven largely by CMV exposure. Some IMGT-functional V segments, including TRBV6-2 and TRBV6-3, could not be told apart with the 87-base-pair reads, so those segments were excluded. A further reported finding was that TCR beta sequences accurately predicted the HLA-A and HLA-B alleles for most subjects in the first cohort.

Receptors were amplified or captured by the immunoSEQ multiplex PCR assay. For the multiplex PCR, a mixture combining 60 forward primers for TCR Vbeta segments and 13 reverse primers for TCR Jbeta segments was used. The CDR3 region of rearranged TCR beta genes was amplified from genomic DNA with a multiplex PCR assay. Amplified TCR beta libraries were sequenced as 87-base-pair reads on the Illumina HiSeq System. The study's own analysis went as follows. Across the 640 or so repertoires, a later analysis counted tens of millions of unique TCR beta chains, roughly 11 million of which were shared by at least two donors. To remove PCR and sequencing errors, raw reads were error-corrected and collapsed into unique sequences using a nearest-neighbor algorithm that merged closely related sequences. To assign V, D and J gene segments, CDR3 sequences were aligned to IMGT reference sequences. For a sequence to be retained, a match of at least six nucleotides to both a V gene segment and a J gene segment was required. A rearrangement counted as productive if the CDR3 had no stop codons and remained in frame with V and J, and every other rearrangement counted as non-productive. CDR3 was defined by IMGT convention, running from the second conserved V-encoded cysteine to the conserved J-encoded phenylalanine. The earlier analysis of about 610 of the donors excluded any sequence lacking an unambiguous match to a single V gene segment. An earlier analysis of fewer than 750 of the donors called V segments functional above 56.7% productive rearrangements and segregating when the between-donor standard deviation exceeded 5%. A statistical classification framework was built to diagnose cytomegalovirus status from the catalog of TCR beta chain sequences. In a later analysis, TCR nucleotide sequences were compared against IMGT/GENE-DB human TR gene sequences so that V and J genes could be assigned. In a later analysis, CDR3 sequences and most-parsimonious VDJ recombination scenarios were assigned using the TCRdist pipeline. In a later analysis, each TCR beta chain was defined by its CDR3 amino acid sequence together with its V-gene family, and reads lacking a unique V-gene family were excluded. As a way to deal with suspected cross-contamination and a sequencing artifact, a later analysis dropped under 600 nucleotide sequences that were highly shared and had low generation probability. In a later analysis, a clonal expansion index was calculated for each public chain from normalized within-repertoire ranks of inferred template counts. In a later analysis, generation probabilities were computed using a VDJ recombination model fitted to out-of-frame rearrangements, and the results were checked against IGoR. A later analysis scored TCR-TCR, TCR-HLA and TCR-CMV co-occurrence with hypergeometric tests, applying a repertoire-size bias correction to TCR pairs. A later analysis estimated false discovery rates by permuting HLA or CMV assignments 20 times. In a later analysis, co-occurring TCRs were grouped using DBSCAN, with TCRdist sequence similarity added in when clustering inside HLA-allele-positive subsets. For co-occurrence clustering, repertoires with fewer than 30,000 or more than 120,000 public chains were excluded, along with several repertoires with anomalous nucleotide sharing. TCRdb provides this immuneACCESS table in a form limited to in-frame rearrangements. Some clones are lacking; in checked studies, under half of them reflect an unresolved V gene, and why the rest are absent is not known. For V, J and clone size, that table is used; D and trimming come from the DNA. The sample has about 150,000 clones on record, around 59% of them singletons. Roughly 1.8% of the sample is held by the ten biggest clonotypes.

The CDR3 sequence holds 14 residues, the cysteine and phenylalanine included. The CDR3 DNA has 42 bases and is translated from base 1. Germline trimming amounts to 8 bases on V and 4 bases on J, with 7 as the count of junction bases outside the gene matches. CDR1 and CDR2 were assigned from the germline V gene (reference sequence) as SEHNR and FQNEAQ. In total, roughly 710 healthy bone marrow donors made up the cohort. All cohort members were sampled while nominally healthy, although unrecorded immune exposures were likely present. The donor tested CMV seronegative and was one of the 352 seronegative cohort members. Every donor gave a peripheral blood sample, and the peripheral blood mononuclear cells from that sample were used for TCR beta sequencing. Genomic DNA was extracted from the blood cell samples with the Qiagen DNeasy Blood Extraction Kit.

The sample was PBMCs. The receptor chain draws on TRBV7-9 and TRBJ1-2, with 10 bases aligning to TRBD1. The sequence derives from a male donor in good health and CMV-seronegative. This receptor carries the CDR3 CASDPGQGSYGYTF. The base sequence is TGTGCCAGCGATCCGGGACAGGGGAGCTATGGCTACACCTTC.